This TCR beta chain was documented in a study of cytomegalovirus exposure and HLA in healthy donors. This CDR3 has 14 residues. CDR1 and CDR2 (germline): MNHNS, SASEGT. V was clipped by 5 bases and J by 1 base, with 11 bases between them. PCR was performed using 60 Vbeta and 13 Jbeta primers. Sequenced by immunoSEQ multiplex PCR; TCRdb stores in-frame clones only, minus some. The table shows 150,000 to 200,000 clones, with more than 70% occurring only once. The study's findings and limits: Equally common other TCR beta chains were less clonally expanded than HLA-associated ones, a later analysis found. Earlier analysis looked at TCR beta V segments, and most were productive about 90% or about 30% of the time. Sequencing probably produced one cluster of sequence variants that were highly shared.

For this clone: Its cognate antigen is unknown.

This clonotype originated in a boy aged 10-17 years in good health and CMV-seronegative. This rearrangement joins TRBV6-1 to TRBJ1-1; D uncertain. The sequencing input was PBMCs. CDR3 DNA: TGTGCCAGCAGTTCCAAGACAACGAACACTGAAGCTTTCTTT. It encodes CASSSKTTNTEAFF.